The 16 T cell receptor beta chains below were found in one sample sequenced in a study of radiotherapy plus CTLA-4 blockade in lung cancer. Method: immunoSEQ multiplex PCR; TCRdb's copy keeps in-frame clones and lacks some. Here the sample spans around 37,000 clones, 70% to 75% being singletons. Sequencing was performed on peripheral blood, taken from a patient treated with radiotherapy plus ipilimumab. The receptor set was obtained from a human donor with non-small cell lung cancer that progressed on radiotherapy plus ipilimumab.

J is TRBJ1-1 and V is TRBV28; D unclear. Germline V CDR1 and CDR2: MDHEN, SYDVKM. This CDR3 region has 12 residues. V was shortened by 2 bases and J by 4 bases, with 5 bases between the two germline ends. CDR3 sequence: CASSLSSTEAFF. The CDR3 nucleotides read TGTGCCAGCAGTTTAAGTAGCACTGAAGCTTTCTTT.

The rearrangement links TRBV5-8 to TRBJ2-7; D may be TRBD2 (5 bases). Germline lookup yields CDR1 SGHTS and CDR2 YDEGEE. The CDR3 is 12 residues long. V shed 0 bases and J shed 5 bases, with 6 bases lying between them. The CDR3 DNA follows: TGTGCCAGCAGCTTGGGGGGAGACGAGCAGTACTTC. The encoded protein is CASSLGGDEQYF.

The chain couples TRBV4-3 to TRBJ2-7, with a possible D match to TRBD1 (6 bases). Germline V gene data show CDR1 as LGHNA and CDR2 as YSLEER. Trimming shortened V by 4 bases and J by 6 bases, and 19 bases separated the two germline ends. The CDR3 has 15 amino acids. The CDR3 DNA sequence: TGCGCCAGCAGCCCCCAGGGTACAGGGAGCGGCGAGCAGTACTTC. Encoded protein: CASSPQGTGSGEQYF.

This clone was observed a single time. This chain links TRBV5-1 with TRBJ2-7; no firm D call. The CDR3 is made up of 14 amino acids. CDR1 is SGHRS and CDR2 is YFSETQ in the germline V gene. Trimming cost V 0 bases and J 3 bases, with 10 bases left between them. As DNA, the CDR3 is TGCGCCAGCAGCTTGGGGTCTAACTTCTACGAGCAGTACTTC. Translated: CASSLGSNFYEQYF.

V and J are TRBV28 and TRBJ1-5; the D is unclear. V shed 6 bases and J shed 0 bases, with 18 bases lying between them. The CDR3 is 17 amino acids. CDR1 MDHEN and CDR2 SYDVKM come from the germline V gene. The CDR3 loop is CASSSGRAYYSNQPQHF. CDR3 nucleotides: TGTGCCAGCAGCTCGGGGAGGGCATACTATAGCAATCAGCCCCAGCATTTT.

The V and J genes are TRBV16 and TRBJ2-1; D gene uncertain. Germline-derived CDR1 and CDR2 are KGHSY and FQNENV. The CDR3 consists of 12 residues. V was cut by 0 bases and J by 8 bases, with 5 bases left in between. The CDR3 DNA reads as TGTGCCAGCAGCCAATCCGCCGATGAGCAGTTCTTC. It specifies CASSQSADEQFF.

The CDR3, as DNA: TGTGCCAGCAGCTTAGCACAGGCGGGAGTAGGGGGGAAAGCTTTCTTT. This sequence encodes CASSLAQAGVGGKAFF. The J gene is TRBJ1-1, the V gene TRBV7-2, with a tentative D call TRBD1 (6 bases). Between the trimmed V and J ends, which lost 0 bases and 9 bases, there was a span of 20 bases. Germline lookup yields CDR1 SGHTA and CDR2 FQGNSA. The CDR3 consists of 16 residues.

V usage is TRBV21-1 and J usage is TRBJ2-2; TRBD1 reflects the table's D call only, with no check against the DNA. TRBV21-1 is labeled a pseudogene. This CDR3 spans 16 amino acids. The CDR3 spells CASSKEGISNTGELFF. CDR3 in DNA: TGTGCCAGCAGCAAAGAGGGGATCAGTAACACCGGGGAGCTGTTTTTT.

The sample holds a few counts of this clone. CDR3 DNA: TGCGCCAGCAGTCTATCGGCAGGGTGGAACACTGAAGCTTTCTTT. Amino acid sequence: CASSLSAGWNTEAFF. The chain uses TRBV10-1 and TRBJ1-1, with D possibly TRBD1 on 5 matching bases. This CDR3 comprises 15 residues. Trimming removed 5 bases at V and 1 base at J, with 14 bases between. Germline-derived CDR1 and CDR2 are WNHNN and SYGVQD (reference sequence).

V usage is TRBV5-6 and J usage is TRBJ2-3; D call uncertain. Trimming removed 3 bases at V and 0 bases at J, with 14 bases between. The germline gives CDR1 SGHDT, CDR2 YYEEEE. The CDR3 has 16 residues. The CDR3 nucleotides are TGTGCCAGCAGCTCCCCAGGCGACTCTAGCACAGATACGCAGTATTTT. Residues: CASSSPGDSSTDTQYF. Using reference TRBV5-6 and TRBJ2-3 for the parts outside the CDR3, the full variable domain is DAGVTQSPTHLIKTRGQQVTLRCSPKSGHDTVSWYQQALGQGPQFIFQYYEEEERQRGNFPDRFSGHQFPNYSSELNVNALLLGDSALYLCASSSPGDSSTDTQYFGPGTRLTVL.

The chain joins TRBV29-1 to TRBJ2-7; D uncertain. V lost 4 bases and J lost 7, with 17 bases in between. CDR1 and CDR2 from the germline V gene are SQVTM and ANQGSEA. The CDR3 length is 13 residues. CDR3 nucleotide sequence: TGCAGCGTTGTTGGCAGGCCCGACGGGGAGCAGTACTTC. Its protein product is CSVVGRPDGEQYF.

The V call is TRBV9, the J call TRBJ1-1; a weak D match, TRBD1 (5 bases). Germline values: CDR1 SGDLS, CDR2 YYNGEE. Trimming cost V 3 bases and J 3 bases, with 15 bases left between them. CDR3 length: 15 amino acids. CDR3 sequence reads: CASSGNWGSYTEAFF. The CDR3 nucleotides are TGTGCCAGCAGCGGAAACTGGGGCAGCTACACTGAAGCTTTCTTT.

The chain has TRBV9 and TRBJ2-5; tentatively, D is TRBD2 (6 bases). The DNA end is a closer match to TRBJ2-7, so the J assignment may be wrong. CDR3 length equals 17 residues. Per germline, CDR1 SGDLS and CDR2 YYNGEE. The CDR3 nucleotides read TGTGCCAGCAGCGTGACCGTGGGGGAAGCGGGTTCCTACGAGCAGTACTTC. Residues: CASSVTVGEAGSYEQYF.

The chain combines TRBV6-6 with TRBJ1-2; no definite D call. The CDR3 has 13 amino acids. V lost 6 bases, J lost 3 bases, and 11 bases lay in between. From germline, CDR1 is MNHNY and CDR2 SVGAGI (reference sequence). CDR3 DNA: TGTGCCAGCAGCTTCACGCAATACTATGGCTACACCTTC. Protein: CASSFTQYYGYTF.

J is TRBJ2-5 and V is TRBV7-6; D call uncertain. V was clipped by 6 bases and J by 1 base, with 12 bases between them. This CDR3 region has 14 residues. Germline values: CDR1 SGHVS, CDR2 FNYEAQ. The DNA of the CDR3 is TGTGCCAGCAGAGCCCTAGGGTCCCAAGAGACCCAGTACTTC. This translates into CASRALGSQETQYF. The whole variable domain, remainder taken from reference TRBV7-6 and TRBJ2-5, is GAGVSQSPRYKVTKRGQDVALRCDPISGHVSLYWYRQALGQGPEFLTYFNYEAQQDKSGLPNDRFSAERPEGSISTLTIQRTEQRDSAMYRCASRALGSQETQYFGPGTRLLVL.

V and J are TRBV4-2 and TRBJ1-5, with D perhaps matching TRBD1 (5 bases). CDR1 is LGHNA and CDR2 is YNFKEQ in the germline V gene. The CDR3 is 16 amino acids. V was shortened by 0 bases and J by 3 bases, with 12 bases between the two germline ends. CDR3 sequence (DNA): TGTGCCAGCAGCCAAGAGACTGGGGGTAACAATCAGCCCCAGCATTTT. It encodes CASSQETGGNNQPQHF.